This TCR beta chain was sequenced for a study of shared clonotypes between healthy human individuals. On the study more broadly: In total, the donors were a couple of women and a few men aged 18 to 49.

This CDR3 region has 15 residues. The germline V gene has CDR1 MNHNY and CDR2 SVGAGI (reference sequence). The V end was cut by 0 bases, the J end by 4 bases, with 12 bases between. Only one count was recorded for this clone. Profiled with immunoSEQ multiplex PCR; TCRdb holds only in-frame clones, not every one. The sample yields 600,000 to 750,000 clones, about three quarters seen once. Sequences were obtained from memory CD4+ T cells sorted from blood. Subset specified: CD45RA-negative fraction. This sequence was found in a woman between 25 and 40 years old in good health. This chain links TRBV6-6 with TRBJ2-5, with a weak D call TRBD1 (6 bases). The CDR3 nucleotides are TGTGCCAGCAGTTACTCTGGACAGAGGATAGAGACCCAGTACTTC. This codes for CASSYSGQRIETQYF.